The 16 T cell receptor beta chains reported below all come from one sample, sequenced in a study of spatial heterogeneity in lung cancer. Time point of the sample: sample taken at primary tumor resection. TCRdb recomputed calls from the 5' RACE reads with MiXCR, one row per CDR3 protein. The top ten clones hold roughly 18% of a sample with roughly 530 distinct CDR3 sequences, 9% of them seen once. This specimen was normal lung tissue next to the tumor, taken at surgery. The receptors were sampled from a female donor with early-stage non-small cell lung cancer.

Relative to its sample, this clonotype is large. The size of this beta chain means little, since it is a stray read in a library made for alpha chains. The rearrangement links TRBV12-3 or TRBV12-4 to TRBJ2-6; no firm D call. This CDR3 has 12 residues. Trimming removed 0 bases from V and 6 bases from J, with 0 bases in between. CDR3 residues: CASSLAANVLTF. CDR3 nucleotides: TGTGCCAGCAGTTTAGCGGCCAACGTCCTGACTTTC.

Remarks on this clonotype: This beta chain is an unintended read in a library built for alpha chains; its size means little. The rearrangement uses TRBV18 and TRBJ2-3, with D possibly TRBD1 on 5 matching bases. Germline assignment: CDR1 KGHSH and CDR2 LQKENI. This CDR3 region has 13 residues. V dropped 3 bases and J dropped 7 bases, with 11 bases sitting between them. The CDR3 protein is CASSPGADNTQYF. The CDR3 nucleotides are TGTGCCAGCTCACCTGGCGCGGACAATACGCAGTATTTT.

Sample share makes this clonotype large. Being off target in a library aimed at alpha chains, this beta chain has a size of little meaning. V and J are TRBV10-3 and TRBJ2-7; 10 nucleotides line up with TRBD2. The CDR3 runs to 15 residues. The V gene end was trimmed by 4 bases and the J gene end by 3 bases; junction bases not matched to a gene: 6. Germline CDR1 is ENHRY and CDR2 is SYGVKD. The CDR3 protein is CAISGTSGLDYEQYF. CDR3 nucleotide sequence: TGTGCCATCAGTGGGACTAGCGGTCTAGACTACGAGCAGTACTTC.

This clonotype has just a few counts. This beta chain is an off-target read within a library intended for alpha chains, so its frequency means little. V usage is TRBV18 and J usage is TRBJ2-3; D not certain. The CDR3 is 14 residues long. V lost 4 bases and J 2 bases, leaving 10 bases between the germline ends. Germline V gene lookup returns CDR1 KGHSH and CDR2 LQKENI. CDR3 amino acids: CASSRHRNTDTQYF. In DNA, the CDR3 is TGTGCCAGCTCACGCCATCGGAACACAGATACGCAGTATTTT.

This clonotype is deemed large (0.1 to 1%). This beta chain appears as a stray read in a library generated for alpha chains; its size is not informative. V and J are TRBV7-8 and TRBJ2-2; 9 bases align to TRBD2. After removal of 1 base from V and 6 bases from J, the junction contained 6 bases not matched to a gene. Germline V lookup: CDR1 SGHVS, CDR2 FQNEAQ. CDR3 length: 16 amino acids. The DNA for the CDR3 is TGTGCCAGCAGCTTAGACGGCGGGGGGGCCGCCGGGGAGCTGTTTTTT. Protein product: CASSLDGGGAAGELFF.

This clonotype is classed as large (0.1 to 1%). This beta chain is off target for a library built for alpha chains, so its abundance means little. The chain recombines TRBV5-1 with TRBJ2-7, with D maybe TRBD1 (5 bases). The length of the CDR3 is 13 residues. Trimming removed 1 base at V and 3 bases at J, with 8 bases between. Germline V gene data show CDR1 as SGHRS and CDR2 as YFSETQ. DNA of the CDR3: TGCGCCAGCAGCTTGCAGGGAAGCTACGAGCAGTACTTC. Protein product: CASSLQGSYEQYF.

By share, this clonotype counts as medium-sized. Being off target in a library aimed at alpha chains, this beta chain has a size of little meaning. The chain couples TRBV5-1 to TRBJ2-1, with D perhaps assigned TRBD1 or TRBD2 (5 bases each). Trimming shortened V by 4 bases and J by 3 bases, and 17 bases separated the two germline ends. The CDR3 contains 16 residues. Germline assignment: CDR1 SGHRS and CDR2 YFSETQ. CDR3 residues: CASSPPGARSYNEQFF. The CDR3 DNA follows: TGCGCCAGCAGCCCGCCCGGGGCCAGAAGCTACAATGAGCAGTTCTTC. Filled out from reference TRBV5-1 and TRBJ2-1, the complete variable domain reads KAGVTQTPRYLIKTRGQQVTLSCSPISGHRSVSWYQQTPGQGLQFLFEYFSETQRNKGNFPGRFSGRQFSNSRSEMNVSTLELGDSALYLCASSPPGARSYNEQFFGPGTRLTVL.

Regarding this clonotype: A library made for alpha chains picked up this beta chain off target, so its size means little. The rearrangement links TRBV7-2 to TRBJ2-3, with 9 bases that match TRBD2. Looked up from germline, CDR1 is SGHTA and CDR2 is FQGNSA. The trim removed 1 base at V and 2 bases at J, leaving 4 bases unmatched. CDR3 size: 16 residues. In nucleotides, the CDR3 is TGTGCCAGCAGCTTAGACAGCGGGGGGACCACAGATACGCAGTATTTT. This sequence encodes CASSLDSGGTTDTQYF.

To note about this clonotype: A library made for alpha chains picked up this beta chain off target, so its size means little. V and J are TRBV12-3 or TRBV12-4 and TRBJ2-3; 11 bases agree with TRBD2. The CDR3 sequence is 15 residues long. V trimming: 7 bases; J trimming: 4 bases; junction bases outside the gene matches: 7. The CDR3 DNA follows: TGTGCCAGCACTTCAACTAGCGGGGGCCCAGATACGCAGTATTTT. The encoded protein is CASTSTSGGPDTQYF.

By share, this clonotype ranks as medium-sized (0.01 to 0.1%). This beta chain represents an off-target read in a library built for alpha chains; its size is of limited meaning. The chain recombines TRBV7-9 with TRBJ2-4; D may be TRBD2 (5 bases). The germline V gene encodes CDR1 SEHNR and CDR2 FQNEAQ (reference sequence). CDR3 length equals 19 residues. With 1 base removed from V and 3 bases from J, the gap between germline ends came to 22 bases. The CDR3 DNA sequence: TGTGCCAGCAGCTTAGAGCGGCTTCTCATCCGCTGCGGCAAAAACATTCAGTACTTC. Protein: CASSLERLLIRCGKNIQYF. Together with reference TRBV7-9 and TRBJ2-4, the CDR3 gives the full variable domain: DTGVSQNPRHKITKRGQNVTFRCDPISEHNRLYWYRQTLGQGPEFLTYFQNEAQLEKSRLLSDRFSAERPKGSFSTLEIQRTEQGDSAMYLCASSLERLLIRCGKNIQYFGAGTRLSVL.

This clonotype is judged large. This beta chain is an unintended read in a library built for alpha chains; its size means little. The chain uses TRBV24-1 and TRBJ2-5; D unclear. CDR3 size: 13 residues. Trimming removed 0 bases at V and 6 bases at J, with 7 bases between. Germline V gene lookup returns CDR1 KGHDR and CDR2 SFDVKD. The CDR3, as DNA: TGTGCCACCAGTGATTTGCTCTTAAAGACCCAGTACTTC. Encoded protein: CATSDLLLKTQYF.

Sample share makes this clonotype medium-sized. Because the library targeted alpha chains, this beta chain is an off-target read whose size means little. The chain couples TRBV29-1 to TRBJ1-2; tentatively, D is TRBD1 (5 bases). The germline V gene has CDR1 SQVTM and CDR2 ANQGSEA. The CDR3 has 11 residues. V was clipped by 7 bases and J by 10 bases, with 16 bases between them. The CDR3 reads CSASLTGTYTF. In nucleotides, the CDR3 is TGCAGCGCTTCCCTCACAGGTACCTACACCTTC.

This clonotype was seen only a few times. For a library built for alpha chains, this beta chain is a stray read; little rests on its size. V and J are TRBV29-1 and TRBJ2-1; D ambiguous. CDR1 is SQVTM, CDR2 ANQGSEA, per germline. The CDR3 has 11 amino acids. Trimming stripped 5 bases from V and 7 bases from J, with 9 bases between. The CDR3 coding sequence is TGCAGCGTTCATTCAGTGAATGAGCAGTTCTTC. It codes for CSVHSVNEQFF.

This clonotype is termed medium-sized. This beta chain is a stray read from a library made for alpha chains; its abundance is not meaningful. This chain uses TRBV6-6 with TRBJ2-1; D is unresolved. The CDR3 length is 16 residues. The germline V gene has CDR1 MNHNY and CDR2 SVGAGI (reference sequence). V lost 2 bases and J 7 bases, leaving 18 bases between the germline ends. The CDR3 region has the DNA TGTGCCAGCAGTTACAGTGAGTTGAATTTGTGGAATGAGCAGTTCTTC. Its translation is CASSYSELNLWNEQFF.

This clonotype is medium-sized within its sample. Being off target in a library aimed at alpha chains, this beta chain has a size of little meaning. The V and J genes are TRBV6-6 and TRBJ2-7, with 11 nucleotides matching TRBD2. Germline CDR1 reads MNHNY; CDR2 reads SVGAGI (reference sequence). CDR3 size: 17 residues. V dropped 0 bases and J dropped 4; count of bases not matched to a gene: 8. The CDR3 loop reads CASSYSNRLAGKYEQYF. In nucleotides, the CDR3 is TGTGCCAGCAGTTACTCCAACCGACTAGCGGGGAAATACGAGCAGTACTTC.

This clonotype rates as large. Found in a library prepared for alpha chains, this beta chain is an off-target read, and its abundance has little meaning. V gene TRBV5-4 combines with J gene TRBJ2-5; 11 positions match TRBD1. Per the germline V gene, CDR1 is SGHNT and CDR2 is YYREEE (reference sequence). The J segment lost 4 bases and the V segment lost 5 bases, leaving 7 bases of the junction unmatched. The CDR3 contains 15 residues. CDR3 bases: TGTGCCAGCAGTAGGAAGGGGACAGGGGGAGAGACCCAGTACTTC. Encoded protein: CASSRKGTGGETQYF.